These 20 T cell receptor beta chains originate from one sample sequenced in a study of control samples from healthy donors and cancer patients. The protocol was immunoSEQ multiplex PCR, while the TCRdb copy is restricted to in-frame clones and leaves out a portion. The table lists roughly 76,000 clones, roughly 94% of them singletons, with about 5% in the top ten. What was sequenced was blood. The receptors were gathered from a woman in her late teens or twenties in good health.

The genes are TRBV25-1 and TRBJ1-5; 7 bases agree with TRBD1. This CDR3 is built from 14 residues. Per the germline V gene, CDR1 is MGHDK and CDR2 is SYGVNS. The junction had 6 bases not matched to a gene; V was cut back by 4 bases and J by 6 bases. The CDR3 DNA reads as TGTGCCAGCAGTGGACAGGGAATTTTTCAGCCCCAGCATTTT. Amino acids: CASSGQGIFQPQHF.

In this sample, this clone turned up a few times. V usage is TRBV2 and J usage is TRBJ1-6; a possible D gene is TRBD1 (6 bases). The CDR3 runs to 13 residues. V was shortened by 6 bases and J by 6 bases, with 9 bases between the two germline ends. Germline-derived CDR1 and CDR2 are SNHLY and FYNNEI. CDR3 sequence: CASRGAANSPLHF. CDR3 sequence (DNA): TGTGCCAGCAGGGGGGCGGCTAATTCACCCCTCCACTTT. The whole variable domain, remainder taken from reference TRBV2 and TRBJ1-6, is EPEVTQTPSHQVTQMGQEVILRCVPISNHLYFYWYRQILGQKVEFLVSFYNNEISEKSEIFDDQFSVERPDGSNFTLKIRSTKLEDSAMYFCASRGAANSPLHFGNGTRLTVT.

The chain uses TRBV6-6 and TRBJ1-1; D call uncertain. The CDR3 is 12 amino acids. CDR1 is MNHNY and CDR2 is SVGAGI in the germline V gene (reference sequence). With 6 bases removed from V and 5 bases from J, the gap between germline ends came to 10 bases. The CDR3 sequence is CASRLTQTEAFF. DNA for the CDR3: TGTGCCAGCAGACTGACCCAAACTGAAGCTTTCTTT.

Regarding this clone: A junction end diverges from the germline sequence, so it may reflect a read error. The V gene is TRBV7-7, the J gene TRBJ2-4, with D unclear. This CDR3 is built from 12 residues. Germline loops: CDR1 SSHAT, CDR2 FNYEAQ (reference sequence). The CDR3 is CASIRAKNIQYF. The DNA for the CDR3 is TGTGCTAGCATACGGGCCAAAAACATTCAGTACTTC.

This chain uses TRBV7-9 with TRBJ1-2; D gene uncertain. V shed 5 bases and J shed 3 bases, with 13 bases lying between them. From germline, CDR1 is SEHNR and CDR2 FQNEAQ (reference sequence). The CDR3 spans 14 residues. For the CDR3, the DNA is TGTGCCAGCAGCCAAGACAACAGATACTATGGCTACACCTTC. Protein sequence: CASSQDNRYYGYTF.

The V gene is TRBV18, the J gene TRBJ2-1; D uncertain. The CDR3 totals 14 residues. Germline CDR1 reads KGHSH; CDR2 reads LQKENI. The germline V and J ends were trimmed by 2 bases and 7 bases, with 12 bases remaining between them. The CDR3 sequence is CASSPAQESNEQFF. The CDR3 coding sequence is TGTGCCAGCTCACCAGCTCAGGAGAGTAATGAGCAGTTCTTC.

Only one count was recorded for this clone. The chain has TRBV28 and TRBJ2-3; TRBD1 matches 7 bases. J lost 4 bases, V lost 7 bases, and 8 bases had no gene match. This CDR3 has 14 amino acids. Germline CDR1 and CDR2: MDHEN and SYDVKM. CDR3 amino acids: CASIPTGIADTQYF. CDR3 DNA: TGTGCCAGCATCCCGACAGGGATCGCAGATACGCAGTATTTT.

This clone has a handful of counts. The chain uses TRBV6-4 and TRBJ2-6, with 11 bases matching TRBD2. The CDR3 has 17 residues. CDR1 is MRHNA, CDR2 SNTAGT, per germline. J was trimmed by 0 bases and V by 3 bases; bases with no gene match: 1. The CDR3 bases are TGTGCCAGCAGTGAAGGGACTAGCGGCTCTGGGGCCAACGTCCTGACTTTC. Its protein product is CASSEGTSGSGANVLTF.

This clone came up once. The V and J genes are TRBV4-3 and TRBJ2-3; 7 nucleotides agree with TRBD2. The trim removed 0 bases at V and 3 bases at J, leaving 12 bases unmatched. This CDR3 contains 18 residues. Germline CDR1 reads LGHNA; CDR2 reads YSLEER. CDR3 DNA: TGCGCCAGCAGCCAAGATGACCGCGGGCGGGGGAGAACAGATACGCAGTATTTT. Protein: CASSQDDRGRGRTDTQYF.

This chain links TRBV7-9 with TRBJ1-2; maybe TRBD1 (5 bases). CDR1 and CDR2 (germline): SEHNR, FQNEAQ (reference sequence). This CDR3 comprises 13 residues. V lost 1 base and J lost 8, with 11 bases in between. As DNA, the CDR3 is TGTGCCAGCAGCTTAGTACAGGATAACGGCTACACCTTC. It specifies CASSLVQDNGYTF.

The chain has TRBV21-1 and TRBJ1-6. TRBV21-1 is a pseudogene locus. The CDR3 loop spans 16 amino acids. For the CDR3, the DNA is TGTGCCAGCAGCCCACTCGGGAGCTCCTATAATTCACCCCTCCACTTT. Translating gives CASSPLGSSYNSPLHF.

This chain links TRBV29-1 with TRBJ2-1; 7 bases agree with TRBD2. The V and J ends lost 0 bases and 6 bases, in that order; junction bases with no gene match: 8. The CDR3 covers 15 residues. CDR1 and CDR2 (germline): SQVTM, ANQGSEA. For the CDR3, the DNA is TGCAGCGTTGAAGACCTACGACGCGGGAGCAATGAGCAGTTCTTC. It specifies CSVEDLRRGSNEQFF.

The chain uses TRBV28 and TRBJ1-5; D call uncertain. The CDR3 is made up of 15 amino acids. V was pared by 3 bases and J by 7 bases, with 16 bases between. Germline V gives CDR1 MDHEN, CDR2 SYDVKM. The CDR3, as DNA: TGTGCCAGCAGTTTCGACACCCCTCGAGGCCAGCCCCAGCATTTT. Translation: CASSFDTPRGQPQHF.

The chain carries TRBV28 and TRBJ2-3; TRBD2 aligns across 15 bases. The germline CDR1 and CDR2 sequences are MDHEN and SYDVKM. The CDR3 extends over 16 amino acids. V shed 6 bases, J shed 6 bases, and the junction held 7 bases outside the gene matches. The DNA of the CDR3 is TGTGCCAGCAGACCTCCTGGACTAGCGGGGGGGGATACGCAGTATTTT. This sequence encodes CASRPPGLAGGDTQYF.

This clone was recorded only once. The V call is TRBV6-5, the J call TRBJ1-1; tentatively, D is TRBD1 (6 bases). Germline-derived CDR1 and CDR2 are MNHEY and SVGAGI. V was shortened by 6 bases and J by 4 bases, with 12 bases between the two germline ends. The length of the CDR3 is 13 residues. DNA for the CDR3: TGTGCCAGCAGCCAGGGAGGGGGCACTGAAGCTTTCTTT. This sequence encodes CASSQGGGTEAFF.

The chain is built from TRBV25-1 and TRBJ1-4, with 11 bases aligning to TRBD1. Germline assignment: CDR1 MGHDK and CDR2 SYGVNS. Germline trimming cut 4 bases from V and 7 bases from J; bases unmatched to any gene: 2. The CDR3 length is 14 residues. CDR3 sequence (DNA): TGTGCCAGCAGTGTTGGGACAGGGGGTGAAAAACTGTTTTTT. Protein: CASSVGTGGEKLFF. The full variable domain, with the rest looked up from reference TRBV25-1 and TRBJ1-4, is EADIYQTPRYLVIGTGKKITLECSQTMGHDKMYWYQQDPGMELHLIHYSYGVNSTEKGDLSSESTVSRIRTEHFPLTLESARPSHTSQYLCASSVGTGGEKLFFGSGTQLSVL.

This chain uses TRBV28 with TRBJ1-2; 7 positions agree with TRBD1. The CDR3 is 19 amino acids. V dropped 6 bases and J dropped 2; count of bases not matched to a gene: 21. CDR1 is MDHEN, CDR2 SYDVKM, per germline. The CDR3 sequence: CASSLLSPAGGGTNYGYTF. The DNA for the CDR3 is TGTGCCAGCAGCCTTTTATCCCCCGCAGGGGGGGGGACCAACTATGGCTACACCTTC.

CDR3 sequence reads: CASSPTSQRETNNEQFF. The CDR3 bases are TGTGCCAGCAGCCCTACGTCCCAGCGGGAGACCAACAATGAGCAGTTCTTC. J is TRBJ2-1 and V is TRBV9, with 8 bases lining up with TRBD2. Germline-derived CDR1 and CDR2 are SGDLS and YYNGEE. Germline trimming cut 4 bases from V and 5 bases from J; bases unmatched to any gene: 14. The CDR3 consists of 17 residues.

The chain is built from TRBV4-3 and TRBJ2-6; D not certain. Germline-derived CDR1 and CDR2 are LGHNA and YSLEER. The V end was cut by 4 bases, the J end by 0 bases, with 7 bases between. This CDR3 contains 15 residues. CDR3 sequence: CASSLEASGANVLTF. CDR3 DNA: TGCGCCAGCAGCCTTGAGGCCTCTGGGGCCAACGTCCTGACTTTC.

The chain employs TRBV9 and TRBJ1-1; maybe TRBD1 (6 bases). V lost 0 bases, J lost 3 bases, and 18 bases lay in between. Germline V gene sequence: CDR1 SGDLS, CDR2 YYNGEE. This CDR3 contains 17 residues. CDR3 bases: TGTGCCAGCAGCGTAGGTTCTCGGGGGCTCCTGGACACTGAAGCTTTCTTT. It is translated as CASSVGSRGLLDTEAFF.